This T cell receptor beta chain comes out of a study of blood T cell repertoires in COVID-19. The overall study: The United States, Italy and Spain were the sources of the acute and convalescent COVID-19 samples. PBMCs, B-cell-depleted T cells, or T cells provided the cDNA or gDNA that made up the material.

The J segment lost 5 bases and the V segment lost 6 bases, leaving 9 bases of the junction unmatched. The CDR3 consists of 16 residues. Per germline, CDR1 SGHRS and CDR2 YFSETQ. In the authors' workflow: The authors estimated nucleated cell counts from reference gene primer amplification. Some clones are missing from TCRdb's copy, which holds only in-frame ones; the method was immunoSEQ multiplex PCR. V and J calls and clone size are given by that table; D and trimming were obtained from the DNA. The table lists 120,000 to 150,000 clones, approximately 90% of them singletons, with 1.5% to 2% in the top ten.

Material: peripheral blood. This clonotype originated in a human donor in a cohort sampled during active COVID-19. This chain links TRBV5-1 with TRBJ1-6; 9 nucleotides match TRBD1. CDR3 DNA: TGCGCCAGCAAGACCGGACAGGGGTTTGATAATTCACCCCTCCACTTT. Residues: CASKTGQGFDNSPLHF.